This T cell receptor (beta chain) was profiled in a study of cytomegalovirus exposure and HLA in healthy donors. CDR1 and CDR2 from the germline V gene are MNHEY and SVGAGI. V lost 6 bases, J lost 6 bases, and 7 bases stayed unmatched. The length of the CDR3 is 14 residues. Primers included in the PCR were 60 Vbeta and 13 Jbeta primers. TCRdb's table, derived via immunoSEQ multiplex PCR, lists solely in-frame clones and lacks some. The table lists roughly 130,000 clones, around 65% of them singletons. This chain links TRBV6-5 with TRBJ1-5; 8 bases fit TRBD1. This receptor was obtained from a man aged 18-30 years in good health and CMV-seronegative. The sample consisted of PBMCs. CDR3 DNA: TGTGCCAGCAGAGGGACAGGAGGTGGTCAGCCCCAGCATTTT. Protein sequence: CASRGTGGGQPQHF.